This is a list of T cell receptor beta chains from one sample in a study of vaccination effects on CD4 cells after COVID-19. Repertoires were generated with immunoSEQ multiplex PCR, while TCRdb's copy carries only in-frame clones and drops some. This sample has tens of thousands of clones, with roughly 80% found just once. Antigen specificity for these receptors is unknown. The sequenced sample was CD4+ T cells from PBMCs cultured with SARS-CoV-2 spike peptides, obtained after COVID-19 vaccination. These receptors came from a human donor who received a COVID-19 vaccine. Some clones in this sample may be carry-over from other donors' samples. The CDR3 runs from the conserved cysteine through the conserved F or W. A D gene is named only where the DNA matches it firmly. For some rows the clone size is stated as once, few or many, or as a class when expanded; others skip it.

. TRBJ1-1 TRBV6-5 once CASSPGTEGTEAFF TGTGCCAGCAGCCCCGGGACGGAGGGGACTGAAGCTTTCTTT
TRBD2 TRBJ2-5 TRBV11-1 once CASSIQPGLAETQYF TGTGCCAGCAGCATACAGCCGGGACTAGCGGAGACCCAGTACTTC
. TRBJ1-1 TRBV28 . CASSGRGHNTEAFF TGTGCCAGCAGTGGAAGGGGCCATAACACTGAAGCTTTCTTT
. TRBJ2-4 TRBV7-9 few CASSDRDIQYF TGTGCCAGCAGCGACCGGGATATTCAGTACTTC
. TRBJ2-3 TRBV6-2/TRBV6-3 . CASSYRAGALITDTQYF TGTGCCAGCAGTTACCGGGCAGGGGCCTTGATTACAGATACGCAGTATTTT
TRBD2 TRBJ2-5 TRBV24-1 . CATSDTSGGQETQYF TGTGCCACCAGTGATACTAGCGGGGGGCAAGAGACCCAGTACTTC
. TRBJ1-2 TRBV2 . CASSELGTAYGYTF TGTGCCAGCAGTGAATTGGGAACAGCTTATGGCTACACCTTC
. TRBJ2-3 TRBV19 . CASSIPQAPHTQYF TGTGCCAGTAGTATCCCCCAGGCGCCCCATACGCAGTATTTT
. TRBJ2-5 TRBV5-1 . CASSTQTNSETQYF TGCGCCAGCAGCACTCAGACCAACTCGGAGACCCAGTACTTC
TRBD2 TRBJ2-3 TRBV11-2 once CASSHTSGGADTQYF TGTGCCAGCAGCCATACTAGCGGGGGGGCGGATACGCAGTATTTT
. TRBJ2-3 TRBV9 . CASSPRESYDTQYF TGTGCCAGCAGCCCACGGGAAAGTTACGATACGCAGTATTTT
. TRBJ1-1 TRBV7-3 once CASSPDKNTEAFF TGTGCCAGCAGCCCGGACAAGAACACTGAAGCTTTCTTT
TRBD1 TRBJ1-6 TRBV18 . CASSGQGDSPLHF TGTGCCAGCTCGGGACAGGGGGACTCACCCCTCCACTTT
TRBD1 TRBJ2-1 TRBV5-4 . CASSRSPGQGNNEQFF TGTGCCAGCAGCAGGTCACCGGGACAGGGCAACAATGAGCAGTTCTTC
. TRBJ2-2 TRBV6-4 . CASKVPNTGELFF TGTGCCAGCAAAGTCCCCAACACCGGGGAGCTGTTTTTT
. TRBJ1-1 TRBV5-1 . CASSEGSITEAFF TGCGCCAGCAGCGAAGGGTCGATCACTGAAGCTTTCTTT
. TRBJ2-5 TRBV11-2 . CAGSLIFTGETQYF TGTGCCGGCAGCCTAATATTCACCGGGGAGACCCAGTACTTC
. TRBJ1-4 TRBV28 . CASSSPQFREKLFF TGTGCCAGCAGTTCCCCACAGTTCAGGGAGAAACTGTTTTTT
. TRBJ2-3 TRBV7-2 medium-sized CASSSQFSTDTQYF TGTGCCAGCAGCTCCCAGTTCTCGACAGATACGCAGTATTTT
. TRBJ1-1 TRBV9 . CASSDHTGNTEAFF TGTGCCAGCAGCGATCATACAGGGAACACTGAAGCTTTCTTT
TRBD2 TRBJ2-3 TRBV19 . CASSIQDGGADTQYF TGTGCCAGTAGTATCCAGGACGGGGGGGCAGATACGCAGTATTTT
. TRBJ1-2 TRBV11-2 . CASSLDIGNYGYTF TGTGCCAGCAGCTTAGATATTGGAAACTATGGCTACACCTTC
. TRBJ1-6 TRBV5-8 . CASSLPGTWDSPLHF TGTGCCAGCAGCCTCCCAGGGACCTGGGATTCACCCCTCCACTTT
. TRBJ1-1 TRBV30 . CAWSVRGQIYTEAFF TGTGCCTGGAGTGTACGAGGACAGATTTACACTGAAGCTTTCTTT
. TRBJ2-1 TRBV5-1 medium-sized CASSLAAGYEQFF TGCGCCAGCAGCTTGGCCGCAGGCTATGAGCAGTTCTTC
. TRBJ1-2 TRBV2 . CASSEGGSAYGYTF TGTGCCAGCAGTGAAGGGGGGTCCGCCTATGGCTACACCTTC
. TRBJ2-4 TRBV10-1 few CASSEDRKNIQYF TGCGCCAGCAGTGAGGACAGAAAAAACATTCAGTACTTC
. TRBJ2-2 TRBV6-5 . CATARTNTGELFF TGTGCCACGGCCAGGACGAACACCGGGGAGTTGTTTTTT
TRBD1 TRBJ2-3 TRBV7-9 . CASSFRDRAGDTQYF TGTGCCAGCAGCTTTAGGGACAGGGCGGGAGATACGCAGTATTTT
TRBD2 TRBJ2-5 TRBV28 . CASSRSGGLQETQYF TGTGCCAGCAGTCGTAGCGGGGGGCTTCAAGAGACCCAGTACTTC
TRBD2 TRBJ2-5 TRBV6-1 . CASSVGGTSVPKTQYF TGTGCCAGCAGTGTTGGTGGGACTAGCGTCCCTAAGACCCAGTACTTC
. TRBJ2-2 TRBV9 few CASSVTGTANTGELFF TGTGCCAGCAGCGTAACCGGGACCGCGAACACCGGGGAGCTGTTTTTT
. TRBJ2-5 TRBV6-1 . CASSDVNYLGTQYF TGTGCCAGCAGTGACGTCAACTACCTAGGGACCCAGTACTTC
. TRBJ1-2 TRBV27 . CASSFAGSYGYTF TGTGCCAGCAGTTTCGCCGGGTCCTATGGCTACACCTTC
. TRBJ2-5 TRBV2 . CASSEETQYF TGTGCCAGCAGTGAAGAGACCCAGTACTTC